These T cell receptor beta chains were read from a single sample in a study of pediatric ulcerative colitis. Profiling relied on immunoSEQ multiplex PCR, and the TCRdb table lists in-frame clones only, not all of them. Found here are 16,000 or so clones, 74% of them singletons; the top ten hold around 7%. The sequencing input was gut tissue. Every receptor here comes from a boy between 10 and 17 years old with moderate ulcerative colitis. Each CDR3 is given with its conserved first and last residue. A D gene is named only where the DNA matches it firmly. For some rows the clone size is stated as once, few or many, or as a class when expanded; others skip it.

j_gene,abundance,d_gene,v_gene,CDR3nt,CDR3aa
TRBJ2-7,NA,NA,TRBV7-6,TGTGCCAGCAGCTTAGGGCGGAACGACTACGAGCAGTACTTC,CASSLGRNDYEQYF
TRBJ1-2,NA,TRBD1,TRBV7-3,TGTGCCAGCAGCTTTGGACAGGGGGCGCGTGGCTACACCTTC,CASSFGQGARGYTF
TRBJ2-3,NA,NA,TRBV10-3,TGTGCCATCAGTGTCGGCGGGGGCGCTGGGGGAGATACGCAGTATTTT,CAISVGGGAGGDTQYF
TRBJ2-7,NA,NA,TRBV5-6,TGTGCCAGCAACTCCCTTCAGGGGGAGCAGTACTTC,CASNSLQGEQYF
TRBJ1-1,NA,NA,TRBV25-1,TGTGCCAGCAGAAAAGAATTGAACACTGAAGCTTTCTTT,CASRKELNTEAFF
TRBJ2-5,NA,TRBD2,TRBV11-2,TGTGCCAGCAGCAAGCTAGACGGTAGCGGGGAGACCCAGTACTTC,CASSKLDGSGETQYF
TRBJ2-7,NA,NA,TRBV7-9,TGTGCCAGCAGCTTAGTCGGCGGTACCTACGAGCAGTACTTC,CASSLVGGTYEQYF
TRBJ2-5,NA,TRBD1,TRBV7-7,TGTGCCAGCAGCTTGGACAGGACCCAAGAGACCCAGTACTTC,CASSLDRTQETQYF
TRBJ1-4,NA,NA,TRBV4-3,TGCGCCAGCAGCCAGGGCTCTCGGTTTAATGAAAAACTGTTTTTT,CASSQGSRFNEKLFF
TRBJ1-1,NA,TRBD1,TRBV6-1,TGTGCCGCGGGACAGGAAACAAACACTGAAGCTTTCTTT,CAAGQETNTEAFF
TRBJ1-1,once,NA,TRBV7-2,TGTGCCAGCAGCTCCCAGGGCCTGATGAACACTGAAGCTTTCTTT,CASSSQGLMNTEAFF
TRBJ2-3,NA,TRBD2,TRBV11-3,TGTGCCAGCAGCGCACGACTAGCGGGAGGAGATACGCAGTATTTT,CASSARLAGGDTQYF
TRBJ2-3,few,NA,TRBV18,TGTGCCAGCTCACCTTTTCATGCGACAGATACGCAGTATTTT,CASSPFHATDTQYF
TRBJ2-7,NA,NA,TRBV11-1,TGTGCCAGCAGCTTAAGTTCGGCGGGTTCAACCTACGAGCAGTACTTC,CASSLSSAGSTYEQYF
TRBJ1-2,few,NA,TRBV7-2,TGTGCCAGCAGTCCACGGGACAAAGGGGGCTACACCTTC,CASSPRDKGGYTF
TRBJ2-7,NA,NA,TRBV25-1,TGTGCCAGCAGTGACTCCCGGGACCCTCGTTCGTCCCACGAGCAGTACTTC,CASSDSRDPRSSHEQYF
TRBJ1-1,few,NA,TRBV20-1,TGCAGTGCTAGCCGGAACACTGAAGCTTTCTTT,CSASRNTEAFF
TRBJ1-1,once,NA,TRBV9,TGTGCCAGCAGCGTAAGCGGGGTCGTTGCAGCTTTCTTT,CASSVSGVVAAFF
TRBJ1-2,NA,NA,TRBV5-4,TGTGCCAGCAGCCAAGGAACTACAGAGAACTATGGCTACACCTTC,CASSQGTTENYGYTF
TRBJ2-5,NA,NA,TRBV30,TGTGCCTGGAGTTCCCAAGAGACCCAGTACTTC,CAWSSQETQYF